The 27 T cell receptor beta chains listed next were all sequenced from one sample in a study of CD8 T cells in Susac syndrome. A quantity of about 0.5 to 1 ug RNA underwent reverse transcription using random hexamers. TCRdb re-called the immunoSEQ multiplex PCR reads with MiXCR, one entry per CDR3 protein. The data contain some 150,000 distinct CDR3 sequences, 95% of them singletons. Sequencing was done on a sample of CD4+ T cells from PBMCs. The receptors shown here come from a human donor with Susac syndrome.

The chain couples TRBV18 to TRBJ1-2, with D maybe TRBD1 (6 bases). Germline-derived CDR1 and CDR2 are KGHSH and LQKENI. Trimming stripped 2 bases from V and 8 bases from J, with 9 bases between. The length of the CDR3 is 12 residues. The CDR3 sequence: CASSPGTSGYTF. CDR3 coding DNA: TGTGCCAGCTCACCAGGGACAAGCGGCTACACCTTC.

The chain carries TRBV12-3 or TRBV12-4 and TRBJ1-1; possible D gene TRBD1, 5 bases. V was shortened by 1 base and J by 5 bases, with 8 bases between the two germline ends. The CDR3 covers 13 residues. Here the CDR3 DNA reads TGTGCCAGCAGTTTAGGACAGAGGACTGAAGCTTTCTTT. Translation: CASSLGQRTEAFF.

The chain joins TRBV29-1 to TRBJ1-1, with unresolved D. V dropped 5 bases and J dropped 1 base, with 11 bases sitting between them. Germline V CDR1 and CDR2: SQVTM, ANQGSEA. This CDR3 has 13 amino acids. CDR3 region: CSVYPPGNTEAFF. CDR3 nucleotides: TGCAGCGTTTATCCACCGGGGAACACTGAAGCTTTCTTT.

V gene TRBV6-6 combines with J gene TRBJ2-1; the D is unclear. This CDR3 comprises 15 residues. The germline V gene has CDR1 MNHNY and CDR2 SVGAGI (reference sequence). V gave up 7 bases and J gave up 0 bases, with 13 bases separating them. CDR3 sequence (DNA): TGTGCCAGCATCCCTGGTGAAAGCTCCTACAATGAGCAGTTCTTC. It is translated as CASIPGESSYNEQFF.

A single count supports this clonotype. The chain employs TRBV5-6 and TRBJ2-1; D call uncertain. The V end lost 4 bases, the J end lost 4 bases, and 6 bases lay between the germline ends. Looked up from germline, CDR1 is SGHDT and CDR2 is YYEEEE. CDR3 length: 12 amino acids. The CDR3 DNA follows: TGTGCCAGCAGCCGGACGTACAATGAGCAGTTCTTC. It translates to CASSRTYNEQFF.

The V and J genes are TRBV3-1 and TRBJ1-6, with D maybe TRBD1 (6 bases). Trimming left V 1 base short and J 9 bases short, with 16 bases between. Germline loops: CDR1 LGHDT, CDR2 YNNKEL (reference sequence). This CDR3 region has 16 residues. This CDR3 is CASSQGGSGVVSPLHF. The CDR3 bases are TGTGCCAGCAGCCAAGGGGGGTCAGGGGTAGTTTCACCCCTCCACTTT.

The chain carries TRBV9 and TRBJ1-6; D unclear. The V and J ends lost 3 bases and 7 bases respectively, with 17 bases between them. Germline-derived CDR1 and CDR2 are SGDLS and YYNGEE. The length of the CDR3 is 16 residues. The CDR3 bases are TGTGCCAGCAGCGAGAGAGGATCCCCGAACAATTCACCCCTCCACTTT. This encodes CASSERGSPNNSPLHF. The variable domain in full, with the rest retrieved from reference TRBV9 and TRBJ1-6, is DSGVTQTPKHLITATGQRVTLRCSPRSGDLSVYWYQQSLDQGLQFLIQYYNGEERAKGNILERFSAQQFPDLHSELNLSSLELGDSALYFCASSERGSPNNSPLHFGNGTRLTVT.

The chain's CDR3 is CASSTAGTGVYEQYF. The CDR3, as DNA: TGCGCCAGCAGCACGGCCGGGACAGGGGTTTACGAGCAGTACTTC. The chain carries TRBV5-1 and TRBJ2-7; TRBD1 agrees at 10 bases. Germline trimming cut 4 bases from V and 4 bases from J; bases unmatched to any gene: 8. The CDR3 is 15 residues long. Germline V CDR1 and CDR2: SGHRS, YFSETQ.

The chain recombines TRBV3-1 with TRBJ2-7, with D hard to call. Per the germline V gene, CDR1 is LGHDT and CDR2 is YNNKEL (reference sequence). V shed 3 bases and J shed 2 bases, with 8 bases lying between them. The CDR3 has 13 amino acids. CDR3 sequence reads: CASSHLQAYEQYF. The CDR3 region has the DNA TGTGCCAGCAGCCATCTCCAGGCCTACGAGCAGTACTTC.

The CDR3 loop is CSANDRGGPYEQYF. The CDR3 nucleotides are TGCAGTGCTAACGACAGGGGGGGACCCTACGAGCAGTACTTC. The V call is TRBV20-1, the J call TRBJ2-7; 9 nucleotides agree with TRBD1. The CDR3 is 14 amino acids. The junction had 6 bases not matched to a gene; V was cut back by 4 bases and J by 2 bases. Germline values: CDR1 DFQATT, CDR2 SNEGSKA (reference sequence).

The chain uses TRBV5-1 and TRBJ2-1; no clear D gene. The length of the CDR3 is 13 residues. CDR1 is SGHRS and CDR2 is YFSETQ in the germline V gene. V lost 2 bases, J lost 7 bases, and 10 bases lay in between. Here the CDR3 DNA reads TGCGCCAGCAGCTTCCCGGAAAAAAATGAGCAGTTCTTC. Amino acids: CASSFPEKNEQFF.

This chain joins TRBV20-1 and TRBJ2-7; TRBD2 matches at 12 bases. The CDR3 is 15 amino acids. Unmatched junction bases numbered 7, after V lost 4 bases and J lost 3 bases. CDR1 DFQATT and CDR2 SNEGSKA come from the germline V gene (reference sequence). The CDR3 here is CSATTTSGGSYEQYF. Here the CDR3 DNA reads TGCAGTGCTACAACGACTAGCGGGGGCAGCTACGAGCAGTACTTC.

The genes are TRBV7-2 and TRBJ2-5; TRBD2 matches 10 bases. The CDR3 contains 15 residues. J was trimmed by 3 bases and V by 6 bases; bases with no gene match: 7. Per the germline V gene, CDR1 is SGHTA and CDR2 is FQGNSA. The CDR3 region is CASRRPGLAEETQYF. DNA of the CDR3: TGTGCCAGCAGACGACCCGGACTAGCGGAAGAGACCCAGTACTTC.

The chain employs TRBV7-9 and TRBJ2-6; D remains ambiguous. The CDR3 spans 15 residues. The V and J ends lost 0 bases and 0 bases respectively, with 3 bases between them. CDR1 is SEHNR, CDR2 FQNEAQ, per germline (reference sequence). This chain's CDR3 is CASSLAASGANVLTF. The CDR3 DNA sequence: TGTGCCAGCAGCTTAGCCGCCTCTGGGGCCAACGTCCTGACTTTC.

V is TRBV21-1 and J is TRBJ1-6; the listed D gene, TRBD1, was not tested against the DNA. TRBV21-1 is labeled a pseudogene. This CDR3 contains 17 residues. The CDR3 region is CASSKVLRTGGNSPLHF. The CDR3 bases are TGTGCCAGCAGCAAAGTATTAAGGACCGGGGGTAATTCACCCCTCCACTTT.

This clonotype was detected a few times. The rearrangement joins TRBV28 to TRBJ2-1; D is undetermined. The CDR3 is 10 residues long. Per germline, CDR1 MDHEN and CDR2 SYDVKM. The ends were cut back, 5 bases at V and 7 bases at J, with 3 bases in the middle. The CDR3 is CASSRNEQFF. The CDR3 coding sequence is TGTGCCAGCAGTAGGAATGAGCAGTTCTTC. The full variable domain, completed using reference TRBV28 and TRBJ2-1, is DVKVTQSSRYLVKRTGEKVFLECVQDMDHENMFWYRQDPGLGLRLIYFSYDVKMKEKGDIPEGYSVSREKKERFSLILESASTNQTSMYLCASSRNEQFFGPGTRLTVL.

V is TRBV7-9 and J is TRBJ1-5, with TRBD1 matching over 7 bases. V lost 5 bases and J lost 6; bases outside the gene matches: 13. CDR1 SEHNR and CDR2 FQNEAQ come from the germline V gene (reference sequence). The CDR3 has 16 residues. The CDR3 loop reads CASSQQAGTDRQPQHF. CDR3 bases: TGTGCCAGCAGCCAACAAGCCGGGACAGATCGTCAGCCCCAGCATTTT.

The rearrangement uses TRBV11-2 and TRBJ1-4, with 7 bases aligning to TRBD1. Per the germline V gene, CDR1 is SGHAT and CDR2 is FQNNGV. J gave up 12 bases and V 5 bases, and 6 bases lay outside the gene matches. The CDR3 is made up of 12 amino acids. This chain's CDR3 is CASSQGGFELFF. CDR3 coding DNA: TGTGCCAGCAGCCAGGGGGGATTCGAACTGTTTTTT.

The chain combines TRBV20-1 with TRBJ2-7; 9 bases map to TRBD2. The CDR3 contains 14 residues. The V gene's germline CDR1 is DFQATT and CDR2 SNEGSKA (reference sequence). The J segment lost 0 bases and the V segment lost 4 bases, leaving 4 bases of the junction unmatched. This CDR3 is CSATSSGVSYEQYF. In DNA, the CDR3 is TGCAGTGCTACTTCTAGCGGGGTCTCCTACGAGCAGTACTTC.

J is TRBJ2-1 and V is TRBV6-5; 9 bases match TRBD2. Germline trimming cut 5 bases from V and 6 bases from J; bases unmatched to any gene: 8. The CDR3 is made up of 15 amino acids. Germline values: CDR1 MNHEY, CDR2 SVGAGI. The CDR3 nucleotides are TGTGCCAGCAGTGGACCTAGCGGGACTCTCAATGAGCAGTTCTTC. Translation: CASSGPSGTLNEQFF.

The chain couples TRBV20-1 to TRBJ2-3; D gene unclear. Deletions cut 3 bases from V and 6 bases from J, with 16 bases between. Germline V gives CDR1 DFQATT, CDR2 SNEGSKA (reference sequence). The CDR3 loop spans 14 amino acids. The CDR3 region has the DNA TGCAGTGCTAGTGTTCCACCCCTGCGGGATACGCAGTATTTT. Translation: CSASVPPLRDTQYF.

The chain has TRBV4-1 and TRBJ2-5, with 11 nucleotides matching TRBD2. Trimming cost V 5 bases and J 5 bases; bases outside gene matches: 10. This CDR3 spans 16 amino acids. Looked up from germline, CDR1 is MGHRA and CDR2 is YSYEKL. Here the CDR3 reads CASSISGGAGEETQYF. In DNA form, the CDR3 reads TGCGCCAGCAGCATTAGCGGGGGGGCCGGTGAGGAGACCCAGTACTTC.

The chain's CDR3 is CASNDRHSNQPQHF. CDR3 bases: TGTGCCAGCAATGACAGGCATAGCAATCAGCCCCAGCATTTT. The chain links TRBV6-5 to TRBJ1-5, with a weak D call TRBD1 (6 bases). V lost 7 bases, J lost 0 bases, and 10 bases lay in between. The V gene's germline CDR1 is MNHEY and CDR2 SVGAGI. This CDR3 contains 14 residues.

This sequence joins TRBV15 and TRBJ1-1; D is uncertain. This CDR3 spans 15 amino acids. Trimming cost V 0 bases and J 1 base, with 9 bases left between them. CDR1 and CDR2 from the germline V gene are LNHNV and YYDKDF (reference sequence). CDR3 bases: TGTGCCACCAGCAGAGAGGGAGGGCGGAACACTGAAGCTTTCTTT. This gives the protein CATSREGGRNTEAFF.

The J gene is TRBJ2-5, the V gene TRBV7-9; maybe TRBD1 (5 bases). From germline, CDR1 is SEHNR and CDR2 FQNEAQ (reference sequence). The CDR3 runs to 12 residues. Trimming shortened V by 8 bases and J by 4 bases, and 11 bases separated the two germline ends. The CDR3 nucleotides are TGTGCCAGCGAGCAGGGCCGAGAGACCCAGTACTTC. Protein product: CASEQGRETQYF.

V usage is TRBV29-1 and J usage is TRBJ2-5; D remains ambiguous. Germline V gene sequence: CDR1 SQVTM, CDR2 ANQGSEA. CDR3 length: 12 amino acids. Between the trimmed V and J ends, which lost 1 base and 1 base, there was a span of 4 bases. DNA of the CDR3: TGCAGCGTTGAAGCTAGCCAAGAGACCCAGTACTTC. This codes for CSVEASQETQYF.

The chain has TRBV6-5 and TRBJ2-7; TRBD2 matches at 13 bases. Trimming took 6 bases from V and 7 from J; bases not matched to a gene: 9. The CDR3 consists of 15 residues. CDR1 and CDR2 from the germline V gene are MNHEY and SVGAGI. The CDR3 here is CASSRTSGGAGEQYF. Written as DNA, the CDR3 is TGTGCCAGCAGCCGGACTAGCGGGGGTGCGGGGGAGCAGTACTTC.